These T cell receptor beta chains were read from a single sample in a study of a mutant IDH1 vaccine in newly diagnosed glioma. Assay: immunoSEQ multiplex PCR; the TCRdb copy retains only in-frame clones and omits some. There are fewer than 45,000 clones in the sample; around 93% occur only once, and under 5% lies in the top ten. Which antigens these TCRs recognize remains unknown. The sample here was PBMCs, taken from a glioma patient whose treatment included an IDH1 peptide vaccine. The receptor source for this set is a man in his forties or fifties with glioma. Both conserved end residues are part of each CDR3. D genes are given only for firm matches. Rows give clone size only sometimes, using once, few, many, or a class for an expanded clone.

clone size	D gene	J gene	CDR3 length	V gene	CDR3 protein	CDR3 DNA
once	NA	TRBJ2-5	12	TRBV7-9	CASSLNQETQYF	TGTGCCAGCAGCTTAAACCAAGAGACCCAGTACTTC
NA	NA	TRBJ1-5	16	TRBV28	CASSFGRLDAPSSQHF	TGTGCCAGCAGTTTCGGCCGCCTCGATGCCCCAAGTTCCCAGCATTTT
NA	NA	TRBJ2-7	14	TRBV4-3	CASSQQRGSYEQYF	TGCGCCAGCAGCCAACAACGGGGGAGCTACGAGCAGTACTTC
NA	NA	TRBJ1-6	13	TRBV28	CASSFLSGSPLHF	TGTGCCAGCAGTTTCCTATCAGGGTCACCCCTCCACTTT
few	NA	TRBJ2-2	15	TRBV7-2	CASSFKGRDTGELFF	TGTGCCAGCAGCTTCAAGGGGCGGGACACCGGGGAGCTGTTTTTT
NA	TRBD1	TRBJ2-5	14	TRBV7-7	CASSLGTGRETQYF	TGTGCTAGCAGCTTAGGGACAGGGAGGGAGACCCAGTACTTC
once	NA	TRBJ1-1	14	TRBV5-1	CASSGPGTSTEAFF	TGCGCCAGCAGCGGTCCGGGGACAAGCACTGAAGCTTTCTTT
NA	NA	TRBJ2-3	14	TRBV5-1	CASSLVPGADTQYF	TGCGCCAGCAGCTTGGTTCCGGGGGCGGATACGCAGTATTTT
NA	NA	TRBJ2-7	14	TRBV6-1	CASSDWTATYEQYF	TGTGCCAGCAGTGACTGGACCGCTACCTACGAGCAGTACTTC
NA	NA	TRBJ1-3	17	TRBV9	CASSVEDTGSFGNTIYF	TGTGCCAGCAGCGTAGAGGATACAGGCTCCTTCGGAAACACCATATATTTT
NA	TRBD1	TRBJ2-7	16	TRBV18	CASSPPGTGALYEQYF	TGTGCCAGCTCACCACCTGGGACAGGAGCTCTATACGAGCAGTACTTC
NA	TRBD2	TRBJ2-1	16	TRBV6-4	CASSDSASRGVNEQFF	TGTGCCAGCAGTGACTCGGCTTCGCGGGGGGTAAATGAGCAGTTCTTC
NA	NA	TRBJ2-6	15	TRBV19	CASSLGFSGANVLTF	TGTGCCAGTAGTCTCGGGTTCTCTGGGGCCAACGTCCTGACTTTC
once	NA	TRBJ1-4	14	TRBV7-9	CASSLLGGREKLFF	TGTGCCAGCAGCTTATTAGGGGGAAGAGAAAAACTGTTTTTT
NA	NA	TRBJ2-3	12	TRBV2	CASSEGPDTQYF	TGTGCCAGCAGTGAAGGGCCAGATACGCAGTATTTT
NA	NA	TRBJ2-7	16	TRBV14	CASSSLGDGSSYEQYF	TGTGCCAGCAGCTCCCTCGGGGACGGGAGCTCCTACGAGCAGTACTTC